This entry lists 16 T cell receptor beta chains sequenced from one sample in a study of blood T cell repertoires in COVID-19. Measured with immunoSEQ multiplex PCR; TCRdb has only the in-frame clones, and not every one. The sample gives about 87,000 clones, around 90% of which show up once; more than 4% is in the top ten. The sample was peripheral blood. Receptors were obtained from a man aged 40-49 years with acute or convalescent COVID-19.

This clone was recorded only once. The chain combines TRBV19 with TRBJ1-2; D unclear. CDR3 length equals 16 residues. CDR1 is LNHDA, CDR2 SQIVND, per germline (reference sequence). Trimming removed 3 bases from V and 1 base from J, with 15 bases in between. DNA for the CDR3: TGTGCCAGTAGTATTATGGGGAGCATAAATAACTATGGCTACACCTTC. Protein sequence: CASSIMGSINNYGYTF.

V usage is TRBV3-1 (or the pseudogene TRBV3-2) and J usage is TRBJ1-5; tentatively, D is TRBD1 (6 bases). V lost 2 bases and J lost 7, with 15 bases in between. Germline assignment: CDR1 LGHDT and CDR2 YNNKEL (reference sequence). This CDR3 region has 15 residues. The CDR3 spells CASSQRGGPGQPQHF. CDR3 coding DNA: TGTGCCAGCAGCCAACGGGGGGGGCCGGGACAGCCCCAGCATTTT.

This chain joins TRBV6-1 and TRBJ1-6; maybe TRBD1 (5 bases). CDR1 and CDR2 from the germline V gene are MNHNS and SASEGT. Trimming stripped 2 bases from V and 6 bases from J, with 11 bases between. The CDR3 runs to 15 residues. The CDR3 is CASSEPGIGNSPLHF. CDR3 bases: TGTGCCAGCAGTGAACCAGGGATAGGTAATTCACCCCTCCACTTT.

The chain has TRBV4-3 and TRBJ1-2; 7 nucleotides match TRBD1. The germline V gene has CDR1 LGHNA and CDR2 YSLEER. The CDR3 spans 13 residues. J gave up 4 bases and V 5 bases, and 4 bases lay outside the gene matches. The CDR3 DNA is TGCGCCAGCAGCGGACAGGTGGGCTATGGCTACACCTTC. It codes for CASSGQVGYGYTF.

The CDR3: CASSEGGWDEKLFF. The CDR3, as DNA: TGTGCCAGCAGTGAGGGGGGGTGGGATGAAAAACTGTTTTTT. The gene calls are TRBV2 and TRBJ1-4; a weak D match, TRBD1 (5 bases). There are 14 residues in the CDR3. CDR1 and CDR2 (germline): SNHLY, FYNNEI. Trimming took 3 bases from V and 6 from J, leaving 11 bases between them.

This chain joins TRBV7-2 and TRBJ2-3; TRBD1 aligns across 7 bases. This CDR3 spans 14 amino acids. The V gene end was trimmed by 4 bases and the J gene end by 4 bases; junction bases not matched to a gene: 5. CDR1 is SGHTA, CDR2 FQGNSA, per germline. The CDR3 DNA reads as TGTGCCAGCAGCTACGAAGGGGGCGCAGATACGCAGTATTTT. This gives the protein CASSYEGGADTQYF.

V and J are TRBV30 and TRBJ1-6, with 8 bases matching TRBD1. The CDR3 consists of 17 residues. Looked up from germline, CDR1 is GTSNPN and CDR2 is SVGIG (reference sequence). The V segment lost 5 bases and the J segment 8 bases; nucleotides outside the gene matches: 17. In DNA form, the CDR3 reads TGTGCCTGGTCCTGGACAGGGAGCCTCCTGGGTGATTCACCCCTCCACTTT. Translation gives CAWSWTGSLLGDSPLHF.

This chain links TRBV11-3 with TRBJ2-7, with D maybe TRBD2 (6 bases). The germline CDR1 and CDR2 sequences are SGHNT and YENEEA. The CDR3 spans 15 residues. With 5 bases removed from V and 4 bases from J, the gap between germline ends came to 18 bases. CDR3 DNA sequence: TGTGCCAGCAGCGTCGACCCCCCCCGGGGGTACGAGCAGTACTTC. It is translated as CASSVDPPRGYEQYF.

The rearrangement links TRBV2 to TRBJ2-1; 9 nucleotides line up with TRBD2. The ends lost 4 bases at V and 8 bases at J; junction bases unmatched: 9. Germline V gives CDR1 SNHLY, CDR2 FYNNEI. CDR3 size: 15 residues. CDR3 sequence: CASSVWRGGIDEQFF. The CDR3 coding sequence is TGTGCCAGCAGTGTCTGGCGGGGGGGCATAGATGAGCAGTTCTTC.

The chain carries TRBV11-2 and TRBJ1-2; a weak D match, TRBD1 (5 bases). V lost 4 bases and J 8 bases, leaving 17 bases between the germline ends. The V gene's germline CDR1 is SGHAT and CDR2 FQNNGV. This CDR3 is built from 14 residues. The CDR3 spells CASSSSPPGGGYTF. As DNA, the CDR3 is TGTGCCAGCAGCTCAAGCCCGCCGGGGGGAGGCTACACCTTC.

This clone was recorded once. The chain employs TRBV11-2 and TRBJ1-4; TRBD1 might be the D (5 bases). The CDR3 consists of 15 residues. Germline CDR1 reads SGHAT; CDR2 reads FQNNGV. Trimming took off 0 bases at V and 8 bases at J, with 13 bases between the two ends. CDR3 amino acids: CASSLEGQGKEKLFF. The CDR3 nucleotides are TGTGCCAGCAGCTTAGAGGGCCAGGGAAAGGAAAAACTGTTTTTT.

The V gene is TRBV2, the J gene TRBJ1-3; D is perhaps TRBD1 (5 bases). Trimming stripped 5 bases from V and 3 bases from J, with 8 bases between. The CDR3 consists of 13 residues. Germline assignment: CDR1 SNHLY and CDR2 FYNNEI. The CDR3 reads CASSPGFGNTIYF. The CDR3 DNA reads TGTGCCAGCAGTCCAGGGTTTGGAAACACCATATATTTT.

This clone turned up a few times. The rearrangement joins TRBV19 to TRBJ2-2; maybe TRBD2 (5 bases). CDR1 and CDR2 from the germline V gene are LNHDA and SQIVND (reference sequence). Trimming shortened V by 1 base and J by 6 bases, and 15 bases separated the two germline ends. This CDR3 contains 16 residues. The CDR3 sequence is CASSIAGSVRPGELFF. In DNA, the CDR3 is TGTGCCAGTAGTATAGCGGGGAGTGTAAGGCCCGGGGAGCTGTTTTTT.

The chain is built from TRBV10-2 and TRBJ2-3; perhaps TRBD2 as D (5 bases). V was trimmed by 3 bases and J by 4 bases, leaving 14 bases between them. Per the germline V gene, CDR1 is WSHSY and CDR2 is SAAADI. The CDR3 runs 15 residues. CDR3 amino acids: CASSDLGVGADTQYF. CDR3 DNA: TGCGCCAGCAGTGATTTGGGAGTTGGGGCAGATACGCAGTATTTT.

DNA for the CDR3: TGTGCCAGTAGTCTGGCAGGCGAAGGGCCCCAGCATTTT. It specifies CASSLAGEGPQHF. V and J are TRBV19 and TRBJ1-5; D gene ambiguous. The CDR3 consists of 13 residues. The germline V gene encodes CDR1 LNHDA and CDR2 SQIVND (reference sequence). Trimming took 5 bases from V and 9 from J, leaving 14 bases between them.

The chain joins TRBV19 to TRBJ2-2, with no clear D. The germline V gene encodes CDR1 LNHDA and CDR2 SQIVND (reference sequence). The CDR3 totals 13 residues. V gave up 5 bases and J gave up 7 bases, with 11 bases separating them. The CDR3 DNA follows: TGTGCCAGTAGTGCCCGACTGCTCGGGGAGCTGTTTTTT. This encodes CASSARLLGELFF.